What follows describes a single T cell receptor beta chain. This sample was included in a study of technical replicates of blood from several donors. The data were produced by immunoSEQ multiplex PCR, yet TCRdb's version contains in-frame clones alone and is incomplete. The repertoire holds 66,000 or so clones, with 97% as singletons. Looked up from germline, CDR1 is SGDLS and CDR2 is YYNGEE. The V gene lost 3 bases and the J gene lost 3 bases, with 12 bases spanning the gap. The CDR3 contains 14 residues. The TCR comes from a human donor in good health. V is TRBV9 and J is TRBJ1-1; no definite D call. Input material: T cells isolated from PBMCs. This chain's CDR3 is CASSGSTVHTEAFF. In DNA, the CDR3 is TGTGCCAGCAGCGGGAGTACGGTTCACACTGAAGCTTTCTTT.